This T cell receptor (beta chain) was found in a study of blood T cell repertoires in COVID-19. Germline V gene sequence: CDR1 ENHRY, CDR2 SYGVKD. V lost 1 base and J lost 3, with 7 bases in between. The length of the CDR3 is 13 residues. Clones were read by immunoSEQ multiplex PCR, and TCRdb kept only the in-frame ones, dropping some. The data show 250,000 to 350,000 clones, with about nine tenths seen just once and roughly 2% held by the top ten. The sample was peripheral blood. J is TRBJ2-7 and V is TRBV10-3; a weak D match, TRBD1 (5 bases). This TCR was recovered from a woman in her forties or fifties who had recovered from COVID-19. The CDR3: CAISEFDSYEQYF. CDR3 DNA sequence: TGTGCCATCAGTGAGTTTGACAGCTACGAGCAGTACTTC.